This T cell receptor (beta chain) was profiled in a study of T cell changes during pregnancy in multiple sclerosis. TCRdb keeps only in-frame clones here, not all; method: immunoSEQ multiplex PCR. The sample holds 41,000 or so clones, 85% to 95% seen once. Sample: CD8+ T cells from peripheral blood mononuclear cells, taken in the third trimester of pregnancy. This clonotype was obtained from a female donor with multiple sclerosis, enrolled in a pregnancy study.

The CDR3 sequence is CASSKGIPGQGFSLTDTQYF. In DNA, the CDR3 is TGTGCCAGCAGCAAGGGGATACCGGGACAGGGTTTTTCCCTCACAGATACGCAGTATTTT. The V gene is TRBV5-4, the J gene TRBJ2-3, with 9 bases that match TRBD1. Germline CDR1 and CDR2: SGHNT and YYREEE (reference sequence). This CDR3 is built from 20 residues. J gave up 2 bases and V 4 bases, and 20 bases lay outside the gene matches.